These 7 T cell receptor beta chains were sequenced from one sample in a study of Ad26.COV2.S vaccination and SARS-CoV-2 variants. The treatment here: approximately 18 received Ad26.COV2.S at low or high dose, single or two shots; roughly 5 received placebo; per-sample allocation not given. Day 63 following the first vaccine or placebo injection was when the samples were taken. The table came from immunoSEQ multiplex PCR; TCRdb's copy has only in-frame clones and leaves some out. Of around 300,000 clones listed, about 86% are singletons. Sequencing used peripheral blood, obtained in a trial of Ad26.COV2.S vaccine versus placebo. These receptors all stem from a person between 18 and 59 years old who received the Ad26.COV2.S COVID-19 vaccine or a placebo.

The chain combines TRBV6-2 or TRBV6-3 with TRBJ1-1; no firm D call. This CDR3 is built from 14 residues. V was pared by 3 bases and J by 4 bases, with 12 bases between. CDR1 is MNHEY and CDR2 is SVGEGT in the germline V gene. This CDR3 is CASSYTAKGTEAFF. The DNA of the CDR3 is TGTGCCAGCAGTTATACGGCCAAAGGCACTGAAGCTTTCTTT.

The gene calls are TRBV11-2 and TRBJ2-3; 9 bases match TRBD2. V trimming: 5 bases; J trimming: 3 bases; junction bases outside the gene matches: 6. Germline V gives CDR1 SGHAT, CDR2 FQNNGV. This CDR3 region has 15 residues. CDR3 residues: CASSAGLAWTDTQYF. The CDR3 DNA reads as TGTGCCAGCAGCGCGGGACTAGCCTGGACAGATACGCAGTATTTT.

J is TRBJ2-1 and V is TRBV19; D remains unclear. The germline V gene has CDR1 LNHDA and CDR2 SQIVND (reference sequence). This CDR3 has 15 amino acids. Trimming took off 5 bases at V and 8 bases at J, with 19 bases between the two ends. The DNA for the CDR3 is TGTGCCAGTAGTGCCCTAGTGGTACCCGCCGATGAGCAGTTCTTC. It codes for CASSALVVPADEQFF.

The V call is TRBV4-1, the J call TRBJ1-4; D is possibly TRBD1 (5 bases). The V gene lost 6 bases and the J gene lost 0 bases, with 8 bases spanning the gap. CDR3 size: 14 residues. The V gene's germline CDR1 is MGHRA and CDR2 YSYEKL. CDR3 coding DNA: TGCGCCAGCAGAGACAGAGCAACTAATGAAAAACTGTTTTTT. This codes for CASRDRATNEKLFF.

The chain links TRBV7-9 to TRBJ2-1; the match to TRBD2 covers 8 bases. Germline lookup yields CDR1 SEHNR and CDR2 FQNEAQ (reference sequence). This CDR3 region has 18 residues. J was trimmed by 0 bases and V by 3 bases; bases with no gene match: 10. The DNA for the CDR3 is TGTGCCAGCAGCTTCTATAGCGGGATATCGAGCTCCTACAATGAGCAGTTCTTC. This translates into CASSFYSGISSSYNEQFF.

This sequence joins TRBV2 and TRBJ1-5; D call uncertain. Germline lookup yields CDR1 SNHLY and CDR2 FYNNEI. Trimming removed 3 bases at V and 0 bases at J, with 9 bases between. The CDR3 extends over 15 amino acids. The CDR3 spells CASSDLGISNQPQHF. The CDR3 DNA reads as TGTGCCAGCAGTGACCTGGGTATTAGCAATCAGCCCCAGCATTTT.

This chain connects TRBV28 to TRBJ1-1; D perhaps matches TRBD1 (5 bases). This CDR3 spans 15 amino acids. The V end was cut by 4 bases, the J end by 2 bases, with 14 bases between. The germline gives CDR1 MDHEN, CDR2 SYDVKM. CDR3 bases: TGTGCCAGCAGTTCCCCCCGGGGCCAAAACACTGAAGCTTTCTTT. It yields the protein CASSSPRGQNTEAFF.